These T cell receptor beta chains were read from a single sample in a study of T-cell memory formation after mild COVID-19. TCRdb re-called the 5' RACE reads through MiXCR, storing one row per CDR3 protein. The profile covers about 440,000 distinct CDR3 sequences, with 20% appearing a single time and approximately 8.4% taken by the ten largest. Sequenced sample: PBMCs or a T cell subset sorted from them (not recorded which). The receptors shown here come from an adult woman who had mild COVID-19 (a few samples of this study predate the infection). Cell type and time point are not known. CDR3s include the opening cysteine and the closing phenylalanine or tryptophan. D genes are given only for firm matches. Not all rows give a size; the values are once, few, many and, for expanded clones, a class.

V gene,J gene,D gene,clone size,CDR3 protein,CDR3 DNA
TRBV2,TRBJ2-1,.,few,CASSDITLRGSGRDEQFF,TGTGCCAGCAGTGATATCACGCTAAGGGGTAGCGGCCGGGATGAGCAGTTCTTC
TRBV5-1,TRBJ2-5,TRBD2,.,CASSSLAGVQETQYF,TGCGCCAGCAGCTCATTAGCGGGGGTCCAAGAGACCCAGTACTTC
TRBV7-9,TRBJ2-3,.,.,CASSPSRGGITDTQYF,TGTGCCAGCAGCCCCTCGCGAGGCGGTATCACAGATACGCAGTATTTT
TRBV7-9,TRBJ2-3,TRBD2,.,CASSLSGLPDTQYF,TGTGCCAGCAGCCTCTCGGGACTACCAGATACGCAGTATTTT
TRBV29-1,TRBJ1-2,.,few,CSVERDDGYTF,TGCAGCGTTGAGCGCGACGACGGCTACACCTTC
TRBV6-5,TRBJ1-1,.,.,CVSRGRIFEAFF,TGTGTCAGCCGAGGCAGGATTTTCGAAGCTTTCTTT
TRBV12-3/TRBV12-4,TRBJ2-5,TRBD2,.,CASSSGLAGPGEETQYF,TGTGCCAGCAGTTCCGGACTAGCGGGGCCGGGGGAAGAGACCCAGTACTTC
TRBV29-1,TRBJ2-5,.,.,CSVVPGWGQETQYF,TGCAGCGTTGTCCCGGGGTGGGGGCAAGAGACCCAGTACTTC
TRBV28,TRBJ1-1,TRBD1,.,CASSWLSSGQGLWTEAFF,TGTGCCAGCAGTTGGCTGAGTTCGGGACAGGGACTTTGGACTGAAGCTTTCTTT
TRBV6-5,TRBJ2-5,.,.,CASSYGLARQETQYF,TGTGCCAGCAGTTACGGTTTGGCCCGCCAGGAGACCCAGTACTTC
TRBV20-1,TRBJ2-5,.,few,CSALTHPIQYF,TGCAGTGCTCTGACCCACCCCATCCAGTACTTC
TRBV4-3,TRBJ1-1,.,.,CASSQQTSLAEAFF,TGCGCCAGCAGCCAACAGACCTCGTTGGCTGAAGCTTTCTTT
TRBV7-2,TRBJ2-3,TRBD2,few,CASSLAGGGGTQYF,TGTGCCAGCAGCTTAGCTGGCGGGGGAGGAACGCAGTATTTT
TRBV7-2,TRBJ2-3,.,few,CASSLALVGRSGDTQYF,TGTGCCAGCAGCTTAGCGCTGGTCGGACGTTCCGGAGATACGCAGTATTTT
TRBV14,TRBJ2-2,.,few,CASSQEYITGELFF,TGTGCCAGCAGCCAAGAGTACATCACCGGGGAGCTGTTTTTT
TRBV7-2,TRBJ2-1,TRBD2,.,CASPPGGLRNEQFF,TGTGCCAGCCCCCCGGGGGGGCTTCGGAATGAGCAGTTCTTC
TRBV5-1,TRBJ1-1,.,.,CASSSDLRGTVAEAFF,TGCGCCAGCAGCTCGGATTTAAGAGGGACTGTCGCTGAAGCTTTCTTT
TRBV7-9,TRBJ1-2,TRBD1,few,CASSKPGGANYGYTF,TGTGCCAGCAGCAAGCCAGGGGGCGCTAACTATGGCTACACCTTC
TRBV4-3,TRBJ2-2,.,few,CASSQDLWAVTGELFF,TGCGCCAGCAGCCAAGATCTTTGGGCGGTCACCGGGGAGCTGTTTTTT
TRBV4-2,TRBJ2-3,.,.,CASSQARDLTDTQYF,TGTGCCAGCAGCCAAGCCAGGGACCTCACAGATACGCAGTATTTT
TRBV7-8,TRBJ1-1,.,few,CASSSRRGMNTEAFF,TGTGCCAGCAGCTCCCGACGAGGTATGAACACTGAAGCTTTCTTT
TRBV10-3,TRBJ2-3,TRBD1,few,CAISESKVGQGVADTQYF,TGTGCCATCAGTGAGTCGAAAGTGGGACAGGGAGTTGCAGATACGCAGTATTTT
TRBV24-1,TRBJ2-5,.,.,CATSDGGIEVQETQYF,TGTGCCACCAGTGATGGAGGGATTGAGGTCCAAGAGACCCAGTACTTC
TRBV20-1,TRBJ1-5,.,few,CSAVTGNSNQPQHF,TGCAGTGCTGTGACAGGTAATAGCAATCAGCCCCAGCATTTT
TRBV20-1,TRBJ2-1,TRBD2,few,CSARGGLAGGNEQFF,TGCAGTGCTAGAGGGGGACTAGCGGGTGGAAATGAGCAGTTCTTC
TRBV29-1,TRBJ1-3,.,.,CSVDSSGNTIYF,TGCAGCGTTGACAGCTCTGGAAACACCATATATTTT
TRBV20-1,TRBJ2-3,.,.,CSARAWADTQYF,TGCAGTGCTAGAGCCTGGGCAGATACGCAGTATTTT
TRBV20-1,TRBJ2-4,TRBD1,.,CSAPRQGGNIQYF,TGCAGTGCTCCCCGACAGGGCGGGAACATTCAGTACTTC
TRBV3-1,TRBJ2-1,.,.,CASTLGGRPYNEQFF,TGTGCCAGCACCCTGGGTGGGCGCCCCTACAATGAGCAGTTCTTC
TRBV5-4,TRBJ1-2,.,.,CASSVLQGADGYTF,TGTGCCAGCAGCGTATTACAGGGCGCGGATGGCTACACCTTC
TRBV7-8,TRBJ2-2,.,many,CASSLRERWDTGELFF,TGTGCCAGCAGCCTACGGGAGCGGTGGGACACCGGGGAGCTGTTTTTT
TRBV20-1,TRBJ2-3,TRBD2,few,CSARKSAGAGDTQYF,TGCAGTGCTAGAAAATCAGCGGGAGCCGGAGATACGCAGTATTTT
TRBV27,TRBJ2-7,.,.,CASSLKWGYEQYF,TGTGCCAGCAGTTTAAAGTGGGGTTACGAGCAGTACTTC
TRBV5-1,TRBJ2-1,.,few,CASSLGARSSYNEQFF,TGCGCCAGCAGCTTGGGGGCCCGGAGCTCCTACAATGAGCAGTTCTTC
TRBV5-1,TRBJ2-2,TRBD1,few,CASSLLGQTNTGELFF,TGCGCCAGCAGCTTGTTGGGACAGACGAACACCGGGGAGCTGTTTTTT
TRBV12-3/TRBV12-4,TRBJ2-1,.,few,CASSFTVNEQFF,TGTGCCAGCAGTTTTACGGTTAATGAGCAGTTCTTC
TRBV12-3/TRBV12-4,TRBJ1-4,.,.,CASSPQGPLEKLFF,TGTGCCAGCAGCCCACAGGGCCCTTTGGAAAAACTGTTTTTT
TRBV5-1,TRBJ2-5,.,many,CASSQVAGRETQYF,TGCGCCAGCAGCCAAGTGGCAGGGAGAGAGACCCAGTACTTC
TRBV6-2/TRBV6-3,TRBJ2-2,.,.,CASSYGMGANTGELFF,TGTGCCAGCAGTTACGGAATGGGAGCGAACACCGGGGAGCTGTTTTTT
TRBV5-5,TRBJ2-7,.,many,CASSFWGREQYF,TGTGCCAGCAGCTTTTGGGGCCGCGAGCAGTACTTC
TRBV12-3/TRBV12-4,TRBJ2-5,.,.,CASSLYSAGTQYF,TGTGCCAGCAGCCTATACAGTGCAGGGACCCAGTACTTC
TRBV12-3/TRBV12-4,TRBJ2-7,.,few,CASSLNVAGTHFYEQYF,TGTGCCAGCAGTTTAAATGTGGCCGGGACACACTTCTACGAGCAGTACTTC
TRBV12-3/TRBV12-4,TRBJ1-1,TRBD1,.,CASSPGQVPNTEAFF,TGTGCCAGCAGTCCCGGACAGGTTCCGAACACTGAAGCTTTCTTT
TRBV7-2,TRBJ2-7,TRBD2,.,CASSLSSGTIYEQYF,TGTGCCAGCAGCTTAAGTAGCGGGACTATCTACGAGCAGTACTTC
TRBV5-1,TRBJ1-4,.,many,CASSQGRGTNEKLFF,TGCGCCAGCAGCCAGGGGAGGGGGACTAATGAAAAACTGTTTTTT
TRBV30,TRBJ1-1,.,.,CAWSVYTMNTEAFF,TGTGCCTGGAGTGTTTACACGATGAACACTGAAGCTTTCTTT
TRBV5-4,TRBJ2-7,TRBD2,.,CASSRLAGPAPTEQYF,TGTGCCAGCAGCCGACTAGCGGGACCAGCCCCCACCGAGCAGTACTTC
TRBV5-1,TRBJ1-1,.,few,CASSLGREGTEAFF,TGCGCCAGCAGCTTGGGCAGGGAGGGCACTGAAGCTTTCTTT
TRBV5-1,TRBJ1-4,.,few,CASSITGRSATNEKLFF,TGCGCCAGCAGCATTACAGGGAGGTCGGCAACTAATGAAAAACTGTTTTTT
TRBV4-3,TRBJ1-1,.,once,CASSPEFRGGNTEAFF,TGCGCCAGCAGCCCAGAGTTCCGTGGGGGGAACACTGAAGCTTTCTTT
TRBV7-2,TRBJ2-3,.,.,CASSRRLDTDTQYF,TGTGCCAGCAGCCGACGATTGGACACAGATACGCAGTATTTT
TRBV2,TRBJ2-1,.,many,CASRGANPNEQFF,TGTGCCAGCAGGGGTGCTAACCCCAATGAGCAGTTCTTC
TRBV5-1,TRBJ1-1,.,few,CASSIMGTEAFF,TGCGCCAGCAGCATAATGGGCACTGAAGCTTTCTTT